The 7 T cell receptor beta chains in this list originate from one sample, sequenced in a study of shared clonotypes between healthy human individuals. Naive CD8 cells lacked CD45RO and underwent positive selection for CCR7, leaving out terminally differentiated effector memory CD45RA+ cells. Sequencing was performed with immunoSEQ multiplex PCR; in TCRdb, only in-frame clones are kept and a portion is missing. The repertoire holds just over 2,000,000 clones, about 95% seen once, with 0.85% to 1.2% in the top ten. Sample: naive CD8+ T cells sorted from blood. The receptors here all came from a man aged 18 to 30 in good health.

The V call is TRBV4-1, the J call TRBJ2-1; the D gene is possibly TRBD1 (5 bases). Germline assignment: CDR1 MGHRA and CDR2 YSYEKL. Trimming shortened V by 4 bases and J by 3 bases, and 13 bases separated the two germline ends. The CDR3 totals 15 residues. CDR3 loop: CASSPVGQGYNEQFF. The DNA of the CDR3 is TGCGCCAGCAGCCCAGTGGGGCAAGGCTACAATGAGCAGTTCTTC.

The chain links TRBV9 to TRBJ1-2; D is ambiguous. The CDR3 covers 13 residues. Trimming left V 6 bases short and J 1 base short, with 10 bases between. Germline V lookup: CDR1 SGDLS, CDR2 YYNGEE. The CDR3 loop is CASTSGRNYGYTF. CDR3 in DNA: TGTGCCAGCACCTCCGGGCGTAACTATGGCTACACCTTC.

The chain has TRBV30 and TRBJ1-2; no reliable D call. Trimming shortened V by 1 base and J by 4 bases, and 19 bases separated the two germline ends. The CDR3 is made up of 16 amino acids. CDR1 is GTSNPN, CDR2 SVGIG, per germline (reference sequence). The CDR3 sequence is CAWSDGVIGQLYGYTF. DNA for the CDR3: TGTGCCTGGAGTGACGGGGTAATCGGTCAGCTCTATGGCTACACCTTC.

This clone was counted once. This rearrangement joins TRBV7-8 to TRBJ2-1, with 9 bases lining up with TRBD2. The CDR3 has 16 residues. With V trimmed by 5 bases and J by 8 bases, 13 bases remained unmatched. Germline loops: CDR1 SGHVS, CDR2 FQNEAQ. The CDR3: CASSDREASGIYEQFF. The DNA for the CDR3 is TGTGCCAGCAGCGATCGGGAGGCTAGCGGGATCTATGAGCAGTTCTTC.

The chain joins TRBV4-1 to TRBJ2-7; a weak D match, TRBD1 (5 bases). The V gene's germline CDR1 is MGHRA and CDR2 YSYEKL. V lost 0 bases and J 0 bases, leaving 9 bases between the germline ends. CDR3 size: 15 residues. CDR3 protein: CASSQEPGPSYEQYF. CDR3 DNA: TGCGCCAGCAGCCAAGAACCAGGGCCCTCCTACGAGCAGTACTTC.

V and J are TRBV6-5 and TRBJ1-2; 12 nucleotides agree with TRBD1. In germline, CDR1 is MNHEY, CDR2 SVGAGI. After removal of 6 bases from V and 7 bases from J, the junction contained 3 bases not matched to a gene. CDR3 size: 13 residues. CDR3 sequence: CASRPGQGAGYTF. The CDR3 DNA follows: TGTGCCAGCAGACCGGGACAGGGGGCTGGCTACACCTTC.

The chain has TRBV5-1 and TRBJ2-3; TRBD1 is a possible D gene (6 bases). This CDR3 region has 16 residues. Germline V lookup: CDR1 SGHRS, CDR2 YFSETQ. The V end was cut by 7 bases, the J end by 2 bases, with 20 bases between. CDR3 sequence reads: CASRATGTRSTDTQYF. The CDR3 nucleotides are TGCGCCAGCCGGGCCACAGGGACCCGATCCACAGATACGCAGTATTTT.